These 22 T cell receptor beta chains were sequenced from one sample in a study of CD8 T cells in ankylosing spondylitis. TCRdb fed the 5' RACE reads into MiXCR, producing one record per CDR3 protein. Of some 250,000 distinct CDR3 sequences in the sample, 20% to 30% were seen once. Sequencing input: blood, either unsorted or a sorted T cell fraction (not recorded which). The source is a male donor with ankylosing spondylitis or in good health (not recorded which).

This clonotype was seen a handful of times. The chain is built from TRBV18 and TRBJ2-2; TRBD1 matches 9 bases. Germline V gene lookup returns CDR1 KGHSH and CDR2 LQKENI. The CDR3 is made up of 16 amino acids. The V segment lost 2 bases and the J segment 5 bases; nucleotides outside the gene matches: 6. Here the CDR3 reads CASSPNLQGATGELFF. The CDR3 DNA is TGTGCCAGCTCACCAAATCTACAGGGGGCGACCGGGGAGCTGTTTTTT.

In this sample, this clonotype turned up many times. This sequence joins TRBV5-1 and TRBJ2-5, with TRBD1 matching 7 bases. From germline, CDR1 is SGHRS and CDR2 YFSETQ. CDR3 length: 15 residues. The ends lost 7 bases at V and 1 base at J; junction bases unmatched: 10. The CDR3 loop reads CASGPTTGTQETQYF. Written as DNA, the CDR3 is TGCGCCAGCGGACCCACGACAGGGACCCAAGAGACCCAGTACTTC.

The J gene is TRBJ2-7, the V gene TRBV12-3 or TRBV12-4; D remains unclear. The CDR3 sequence is 12 residues long. Trimming took 7 bases from V and 3 from J, leaving 10 bases between them. Here the CDR3 reads CASTLGSYEQYF. CDR3 DNA sequence: TGTGCCAGCACTCTTGGAAGCTACGAGCAGTACTTC.

This sequence joins TRBV5-1 and TRBJ2-7; D possibly uses TRBD1 or TRBD2 (6 bases each). The germline V gene encodes CDR1 SGHRS and CDR2 YFSETQ. Trimming pared 6 bases from V and 4 bases from J, leaving 14 bases between. CDR3 length: 13 residues. The CDR3 reads CASTPGAGYEQYF. In nucleotides, the CDR3 is TGCGCCAGCACCCCGGGGGCAGGGTACGAGCAGTACTTC.

V usage is TRBV19 and J usage is TRBJ2-4; weak D call: TRBD1 (7 bases). The V gene lost 0 bases and the J gene lost 6 bases, with 15 bases spanning the gap. Germline V lookup: CDR1 LNHDA, CDR2 SQIVND (reference sequence). The CDR3 consists of 16 residues. In DNA, the CDR3 is TGTGCCAGTAGTATAGATCGGAGGGGGCGCGGAAACATTCAGTACTTC. As protein: CASSIDRRGRGNIQYF.

The V gene is TRBV3-1, the J gene TRBJ2-5; no definite D call. The CDR3 consists of 14 residues. Between the trimmed V and J ends, which lost 2 bases and 5 bases, there was a span of 12 bases. Germline V gene lookup returns CDR1 LGHDT and CDR2 YNNKEL (reference sequence). CDR3 sequence reads: CASSQLVRWETQYF. The CDR3 DNA reads as TGTGCCAGCAGCCAACTAGTTCGGTGGGAGACCCAGTACTTC.

This clonotype came up a few times. The rearrangement joins TRBV6-5 to TRBJ2-3; unclear D gene. Germline CDR1 and CDR2: MNHEY and SVGAGI. This CDR3 region has 15 residues. Trimming left V 0 bases short and J 2 bases short, with 9 bases between. This chain's CDR3 is CASSYSTRSTDTQYF. CDR3 bases: TGTGCCAGCAGTTACTCGACCCGATCCACAGATACGCAGTATTTT.

This clonotype appeared a few times. V and J are TRBV20-1 and TRBJ2-4; D possibly corresponds to TRBD2 (6 bases). V shed 2 bases and J shed 1 base, with 12 bases lying between them. Germline assignment: CDR1 DFQATT and CDR2 SNEGSKA (reference sequence). The CDR3 loop spans 15 amino acids. CDR3 sequence reads: CSARSSSEAKNIQYF. The CDR3 region has the DNA TGCAGTGCTAGAAGTTCTAGCGAGGCCAAAAACATTCAGTACTTC.

This clonotype has only a few counts. The chain carries TRBV29-1 and TRBJ2-2; unclear D gene. This CDR3 is 14 amino acids long. The germline CDR1 and CDR2 sequences are SQVTM and ANQGSEA. Trimming left V 6 bases short and J 1 base short, with 12 bases between. The DNA of the CDR3 is TGCAGCGTGGCACACGACGGGAACACCGGGGAGCTGTTTTTT. It translates to CSVAHDGNTGELFF.

The rearrangement links TRBV20-1 to TRBJ2-5; TRBD2 might be the D (5 bases). From germline, CDR1 is DFQATT and CDR2 SNEGSKA (reference sequence). The V and J ends lost 4 bases and 5 bases respectively, with 14 bases between them. The CDR3 covers 13 residues. The CDR3 is CSAIIRGSETQYF. The CDR3 bases are TGCAGTGCTATTATCCGGGGTAGCGAGACCCAGTACTTC.

V is TRBV20-1 and J is TRBJ1-2; TRBD1 matches 7 bases. The CDR3 is made up of 11 amino acids. Trimming removed 3 bases from V and 8 bases from J; junction bases left unmatched: 3. Germline V gene lookup returns CDR1 DFQATT and CDR2 SNEGSKA (reference sequence). The CDR3 region is CSASRGQGYTF. The CDR3 nucleotides read TGCAGTGCTAGTAGGGGGCAAGGCTACACCTTC.

V and J are TRBV2 and TRBJ1-1; D gene uncertain. Deletions cut 6 bases from V and 1 base from J, with 9 bases between. The CDR3 extends over 13 amino acids. In germline, CDR1 is SNHLY, CDR2 FYNNEI. The CDR3 loop reads CASRRTENTEAFF. The CDR3 DNA reads TGTGCCAGCAGGCGCACAGAGAACACTGAAGCTTTCTTT.

This clonotype was counted at least ten times. This chain joins TRBV20-1 and TRBJ2-3; TRBD2 might be the D (5 bases). The CDR3 has 14 amino acids. CDR1 is DFQATT, CDR2 SNEGSKA, per germline (reference sequence). Trimming took off 5 bases at V and 2 bases at J, with 14 bases between the two ends. The CDR3 reads CSAARAEITDTQYF. The CDR3, as DNA: TGCAGTGCTGCCCGAGCGGAAATCACAGATACGCAGTATTTT.

The chain recombines TRBV3-1 with TRBJ2-3; TRBD2 matches at 14 bases. The CDR3 totals 17 residues. Germline CDR1 is LGHDT and CDR2 is YNNKEL (reference sequence). The trim removed 5 bases at V and 4 bases at J, leaving 8 bases unmatched. CDR3 DNA: TGTGCCAGCAGCGCAAGACTAGCGGGGGGGAAGTCAGATACGCAGTATTTT. This sequence encodes CASSARLAGGKSDTQYF.

This clonotype occurred many times. V usage is TRBV5-6 and J usage is TRBJ2-3; D is unclear. With 3 bases removed from V and 5 bases from J, the gap between germline ends came to 13 bases. Looked up from germline, CDR1 is SGHDT and CDR2 is YYEEEE. The CDR3 contains 14 residues. CDR3 nucleotides: TGTGCCAGCAGCTCGCGTCGCGGCGGAGATACGCAGTATTTT. Protein sequence: CASSSRRGGDTQYF.

This clonotype was recorded many times. V gene TRBV7-8 combines with J gene TRBJ1-4; a possible D gene is TRBD1 (6 bases). Germline assignment: CDR1 SGHVS and CDR2 FQNEAQ. The CDR3 spans 14 residues. The V gene lost 4 bases and the J gene lost 5 bases, with 11 bases spanning the gap. The CDR3 loop reads CASSWDISNEKLFF. CDR3 sequence (DNA): TGTGCCAGCAGCTGGGACATCTCAAATGAAAAACTGTTTTTT.

This clonotype came up many times. The chain couples TRBV7-2 to TRBJ2-3; D ambiguous. The CDR3 covers 13 residues. V was shortened by 4 bases and J by 5 bases, with 10 bases between the two germline ends. Germline assignment: CDR1 SGHTA and CDR2 FQGNSA. CDR3 region: CASSYDSRDTQYF. The CDR3 coding sequence is TGTGCCAGCAGCTACGATTCCAGAGATACGCAGTATTTT.

V is TRBV4-1 and J is TRBJ2-3; no firm D call. CDR3 length: 12 residues. Germline V CDR1 and CDR2: MGHRA, YSYEKL. V lost 4 bases and J 4 bases, leaving 6 bases between the germline ends. CDR3 amino acids: CASSPYADTQYF. The CDR3 coding sequence is TGCGCCAGCAGCCCGTACGCAGATACGCAGTATTTT.

The J gene is TRBJ2-1, the V gene TRBV6-2 or TRBV6-3, with D maybe TRBD2 (5 bases). V was shortened by 7 bases and J by 0 bases, with 31 bases between the two germline ends. This CDR3 contains 21 residues. CDR1 MNHEY and CDR2 SVGEGT come from the germline V gene. The CDR3 nucleotides are TGTGCCAGCATCTTGTTAGGCGGGCCGATTAGCGCGATACTCTCCTACAATGAGCAGTTCTTC. Translating it yields CASILLGGPISAILSYNEQFF.

This clonotype was detected many times. V usage is TRBV5-1 and J usage is TRBJ1-1, with D tentatively TRBD1 (5 bases). The V end lost 6 bases, the J end lost 2 bases, and 17 bases lay between the germline ends. The CDR3 is 15 residues long. Per the germline V gene, CDR1 is SGHRS and CDR2 is YFSETQ. DNA for the CDR3: TGCGCCAGCATCCCGGGGGGGACCAAAAACACTGAAGCTTTCTTT. This sequence encodes CASIPGGTKNTEAFF.

This clonotype has ten or more counts. One end of the junction varies from germline; a read error may be responsible. The J gene is TRBJ2-3, the V gene TRBV12-3 or TRBV12-4; 8 positions agree with TRBD2. This CDR3 is 15 amino acids long. This chain's CDR3 is CASRLAGKGADTQYF. CDR3 in DNA: TGTGCCAGCAGGTTAGCGGGGAAGGGCGCAGATACGCAGTATTTT.

This clonotype has a handful of counts. The chain uses TRBV6-1 and TRBJ2-3, with D tentatively TRBD2 (5 bases). This CDR3 is built from 14 residues. V was shortened by 8 bases and J by 5 bases, with 17 bases between the two germline ends. CDR1 is MNHNS, CDR2 SASEGT, per germline. The CDR3 DNA is TGTGCCAGCTCCCCCGGCGGGTGGGTAGATACGCAGTATTTT. Encoded protein: CASSPGGWVDTQYF.